What follows are 9 T cell receptor beta chains derived from one specimen sequenced in a study of shared T cell receptors in the human thymus. The method was immunoSEQ multiplex PCR; TCRdb's version includes in-frame clones alone and lacks a portion of them. The sample holds 600,000 or so clones, around 87% seen once. The same data also contributed to another study, on human thymus T cells.

The sequencing input was thymocytes. The source is a boy in the first two years of life with a congenital heart defect.

The gene calls are TRBV29-1 and TRBJ2-1; tentatively, D is TRBD2 (6 bases). CDR3 size: 13 residues. Trimming shortened V by 4 bases and J by 11 bases, and 18 bases separated the two germline ends. Per germline, CDR1 SQVTM and CDR2 ANQGSEA. In DNA, the CDR3 is TGCAGCGTTGGGAGGGGCCCCCTAGTTAAGCAGTTCTTC. Its protein product is CSVGRGPLVKQFF.

The chain joins TRBV4-3 to TRBJ2-3, with TRBD2 identical over 9 bases. J gave up 2 bases and V 1 base, and 7 bases lay outside the gene matches. The germline CDR1 and CDR2 sequences are LGHNA and YSLEER. The CDR3 covers 17 residues. The DNA for the CDR3 is TGCGCCAGCAGCCAAGGGGCTAGCGGGACTCCCACAGATACGCAGTATTTT. It is translated as CASSQGASGTPTDTQYF.

The rearrangement uses TRBV11-2 and TRBJ2-1; weak D call: TRBD2 (6 bases). V was trimmed by 2 bases and J by 4 bases, leaving 15 bases between them. Germline lookup yields CDR1 SGHAT and CDR2 FQNNGV. This CDR3 is 16 amino acids long. The CDR3 sequence is CASSLRGGGVYNEQFF. In DNA form, the CDR3 reads TGTGCCAGCAGCTTACGGGGAGGTGGGGTTTACAATGAGCAGTTCTTC.

The V call is TRBV28, the J call TRBJ1-2; no firm D call. The germline gives CDR1 MDHEN, CDR2 SYDVKM. V was trimmed by 8 bases and J by 3 bases, leaving 13 bases between them. The length of the CDR3 is 13 residues. For the CDR3, the DNA is TGTGCCAGCGGGAGCCTTACTTACTATGGCTACACCTTC. Translated, it gives CASGSLTYYGYTF.

The chain recombines TRBV5-6 with TRBJ1-6, with 7 positions matching TRBD1. Trimming at V came to 4 bases and at J to 1 base, leaving 11 bases not matched to a gene. This CDR3 region has 18 residues. The germline V gene encodes CDR1 SGHDT and CDR2 YYEEEE. The CDR3 region is CASSLDRDKASYNSPLHF. The CDR3 region has the DNA TGTGCCAGCAGCCTAGACAGGGACAAGGCTTCCTATAATTCACCCCTCCACTTT.

The rearrangement uses TRBV6-5 and TRBJ1-6; 9 bases agree with TRBD1. The J segment lost 10 bases and the V segment lost 6 bases, leaving 10 bases of the junction unmatched. Germline V gene data show CDR1 as MNHEY and CDR2 as SVGAGI. The CDR3 is made up of 15 amino acids. The CDR3: CASSSRDRAVSPLHF. In DNA form, the CDR3 reads TGTGCCAGCAGCTCCCGGGACAGGGCTGTGTCACCCCTCCACTTT.

This clone turned up a few times. V gene TRBV4-3 combines with J gene TRBJ2-1, with 13 bases fitting TRBD2. This CDR3 contains 17 residues. Germline V gene data show CDR1 as LGHNA and CDR2 as YSLEER. V dropped 4 bases and J dropped 4; count of bases not matched to a gene: 7. The DNA for the CDR3 is TGCGCCAGCAGCCCCGGGACTAGCGGGACGTTGTACAATGAGCAGTTCTTC. Amino acid sequence: CASSPGTSGTLYNEQFF.

The genes are TRBV4-1 and TRBJ2-7, with D perhaps TRBD2 (5 bases). The CDR3 has 14 residues. Between the trimmed V and J ends, which lost 0 bases and 1 base, there was a span of 7 bases. Germline values: CDR1 MGHRA, CDR2 YSYEKL. CDR3 protein: CASSQERESYEQYF. The CDR3 coding sequence is TGCGCCAGCAGCCAAGAGAGGGAATCCTACGAGCAGTACTTC.

The chain joins TRBV10-3 to TRBJ1-2, with D possibly TRBD1 on 5 matching bases. Trimming removed 7 bases from V and 4 bases from J, with 16 bases in between. Per germline, CDR1 ENHRY and CDR2 SYGVKD. The CDR3 consists of 14 residues. The CDR3 nucleotides are TGTGCCATCACCGCGGGACTGCTTGGCTATGGCTACACCTTC. Its translation is CAITAGLLGYGYTF.